The clone carrying this TCR beta chain was observed a handful of times. Clones were sequenced by immunoSEQ multiplex PCR, and TCRdb holds only the in-frame ones, with some missing. The data contain about 83,000 clones, around 93% of them seen just once; the ten biggest clones take up about 30%. These data originate in a study of T cell responses to AZD1222 COVID-19 vaccine. CDR1 SGHRS and CDR2 YFSETQ come from the germline V gene. There are 14 residues in the CDR3. Trimming removed 0 bases at V and 6 bases at J, with 7 bases between. Sequences were derived from peripheral blood, sampled 28 days after the second AZD1222 dose. This clonotype was sampled from an adult who received the AZD1222 COVID-19 vaccine. The chain recombines TRBV5-1 with TRBJ1-6; D ambiguous. CDR3 amino acids: CASSLEGPNSPLHF. The CDR3 nucleotides read TGCGCCAGCAGCTTGGAAGGCCCTAATTCACCCCTCCACTTT.